Sequencing of this T cell receptor beta chain was carried out in a study of cytomegalovirus exposure and HLA in healthy donors. General study findings and limits: Reportedly, cytomegalovirus status was diagnosed with high sensitivity and specificity. Cytomegalovirus association was assigned to about 150 TCR beta chains.

This CDR3 contains 16 residues. Germline V CDR1 and CDR2: MNHNY, SVGAGI (reference sequence). Trimming removed 2 bases from V and 4 bases from J; junction bases left unmatched: 11. Using immunoSEQ multiplex PCR, the repertoire was profiled, and TCRdb retains in-frame clones only, with some absent. This sample has roughly 330,000 clones; around 90% occur once, and the top ten carry over 1%. Worth noting for this clone: Its antigen is not known.

V usage is TRBV6-6 and J usage is TRBJ2-7, with 7 bases fitting TRBD1. The receptor was isolated from a woman aged 25 to 39 in good health and CMV-seropositive. Specimen: PBMCs. This CDR3 is CASSYGIGTEDYEQYF. In DNA, the CDR3 is TGTGCCAGCAGTTACGGGATCGGGACAGAGGATTACGAGCAGTACTTC.